These 25 T cell receptor beta chains share one sample of origin, sequenced in a study of T-cell reconstitution after alpha-beta-depleted transplantation in children. Preparation of the TCRbeta library involved a method that used unique molecular identifiers. TCRdb independently ran MiXCR on the PCR reads; one entry per CDR3 protein. The sample has 140,000 or so distinct CDR3 sequences, around 10% seen once; the top ten hold about a sixth. The sequencing here drew on PBMCs, mostly from graft donor cells, taken 180 days after TCRalphabeta/CD19-depleted stem cell transplant. The receptor source for this set is a female patient between 2 and 15 years old who had a stem cell transplant for congenital amegakaryocytic thrombocytopenia, so the T cells may come from the graft donor.

This clonotype was picked up a small number of times. V gene TRBV6-2 or TRBV6-3 combines with J gene TRBJ2-3; 9 bases map to TRBD1. This CDR3 is built from 13 residues. The germline CDR1 and CDR2 sequences are MNHEY and SVGEGT. J gave up 6 bases and V 6 bases, and 4 bases lay outside the gene matches. The CDR3 DNA follows: TGTGCCAGCAGAAAACAGGGGGCGGATACGCAGTATTTT. Its translation is CASRKQGADTQYF.

At least ten counts were recorded for this clonotype. The rearrangement links TRBV5-6 to TRBJ1-2; D remains ambiguous. V was pared by 6 bases and J by 4 bases, with 16 bases between. The CDR3 is 14 amino acids. From germline, CDR1 is SGHDT and CDR2 YYEEEE. In nucleotides, the CDR3 is TGTGCCAGCACCAACGATCCCAACGGCTATGGCTACACCTTC. Translated: CASTNDPNGYGYTF. The entire variable domain, with the rest obtained from reference TRBV5-6 and TRBJ1-2, is as follows: DAGVTQSPTHLIKTRGQQVTLRCSPKSGHDTVSWYQQALGQGPQFIFQYYEEEERQRGNFPDRFSGHQFPNYSSELNVNALLLGDSALYLCASTNDPNGYGYTFGSGTRLTVV.

This clonotype was recorded at least ten times. V and J are TRBV7-2 and TRBJ2-1, with 14 bases identical to TRBD2. Trimming removed 8 bases from V and 7 bases from J; junction bases left unmatched: 10. Per germline, CDR1 SGHTA and CDR2 FQGNSA. CDR3 length: 16 residues. CDR3 in amino acids: CASGPPGLAGENEQFF. CDR3 DNA sequence: TGTGCCAGCGGCCCCCCGGGACTAGCGGGAGAGAATGAGCAGTTCTTC.

J is TRBJ2-1 and V is TRBV6-5; 11 positions match TRBD2. V dropped 8 bases and J dropped 2; count of bases not matched to a gene: 2. The CDR3 length is 14 residues. Germline lookup yields CDR1 MNHEY and CDR2 SVGAGI. CDR3 nucleotide sequence: TGTGCCAGCTTACTAGCGGGAGCCTACAATGAGCAGTTCTTC. The encoded protein is CASLLAGAYNEQFF.

Ten or more counts support this clonotype. The V call is TRBV7-9, the J call TRBJ2-7; 9 bases align to TRBD2. CDR1 SEHNR and CDR2 FQNEAQ come from the germline V gene (reference sequence). The CDR3 covers 14 residues. V shed 5 bases and J 2 bases; nucleotides not matched to a gene: 4. Here the CDR3 DNA reads TGTGCCAGCAGCCAGACTAGCGGACCCTACGAGCAGTACTTC. Translated: CASSQTSGPYEQYF.

This clonotype was picked up many times. J is TRBJ1-6 and V is TRBV12-3 or TRBV12-4, with TRBD1 identical over 8 bases. With V trimmed by 5 bases and J by 8 bases, 5 bases remained unmatched. This CDR3 region has 14 residues. The CDR3 is CASSADRGYSPLHF. CDR3 sequence (DNA): TGTGCCAGCAGTGCCGACAGGGGTTATTCACCCCTCCACTTT.

Ten or more counts support this clonotype. This chain joins TRBV5-6 and TRBJ2-1, with 9 bases that match TRBD1. Trimming at V came to 4 bases and at J to 8 bases, leaving 16 bases not matched to a gene. The CDR3 is 17 amino acids. Germline-derived CDR1 and CDR2 are SGHDT and YYEEEE. CDR3 in DNA: TGTGCCAGCAGCATTGTGGGGCAGGGACAGGGTAGTCATGAGCAGTTCTTC. Its translation is CASSIVGQGQGSHEQFF.

J is TRBJ1-5 and V is TRBV6-2 or TRBV6-3, with D unresolved. The V end lost 8 bases, the J end lost 6 bases, and 11 bases lay between the germline ends. The V gene's germline CDR1 is MNHEY and CDR2 SVGEGT. The CDR3 consists of 12 residues. The CDR3 region is CASGGISQPQHF. In DNA form, the CDR3 reads TGTGCCAGCGGTGGAATTTCTCAGCCCCAGCATTTT.

In this sample, this clonotype turned up a few times. The chain recombines TRBV20-1 with TRBJ1-5; D remains ambiguous. Germline V gene lookup returns CDR1 DFQATT and CDR2 SNEGSKA (reference sequence). V shed 0 bases and J shed 4 bases, with 10 bases lying between them. This CDR3 region has 14 residues. The CDR3 reads CSARDGSGNQPQHF. The CDR3 DNA reads as TGCAGTGCTAGAGATGGGTCGGGTAATCAGCCCCAGCATTTT.

This clonotype was detected many times. The chain uses TRBV5-1 and TRBJ2-5; 7 nucleotides align to TRBD1. The V gene's germline CDR1 is SGHRS and CDR2 YFSETQ. V dropped 2 bases and J dropped 0; count of bases not matched to a gene: 1. This CDR3 region has 14 residues. CDR3 region: CASSFRGYQETQYF. In nucleotides, the CDR3 is TGCGCCAGCAGCTTCAGGGGGTACCAAGAGACCCAGTACTTC.

This clonotype was seen repeatedly, ten times or more. The rearrangement joins TRBV5-1 to TRBJ2-7, with D tentatively TRBD2 (6 bases). Germline CDR1 is SGHRS and CDR2 is YFSETQ. The CDR3 is made up of 14 amino acids. V lost 3 bases and J lost 6, with 16 bases in between. The CDR3 bases are TGCGCCAGCAGCTCGGAGTGGGGGGTTGGCGAGCAGTACTTC. Translated: CASSSEWGVGEQYF.

In this sample, this clonotype turned up many times. The rearrangement uses TRBV29-1 and TRBJ2-2, with D hard to call. CDR1 is SQVTM and CDR2 is ANQGSEA in the germline V gene. Trimming cost V 6 bases and J 6 bases, with 14 bases left between them. This CDR3 has 13 residues. This CDR3 is CSVVGKTPGELFF. The CDR3 bases are TGCAGCGTCGTAGGAAAGACTCCCGGGGAGCTGTTTTTT.

This sequence joins TRBV9 and TRBJ1-3; TRBD1 might be the D (5 bases). The CDR3 runs to 16 residues. The germline gives CDR1 SGDLS, CDR2 YYNGEE. Trimming removed 0 bases at V and 2 bases at J, with 12 bases between. CDR3 nucleotides: TGTGCCAGCAGCGTAGAGGGGAATGCGCCTGGAAACACCATATATTTT. Translated, it gives CASSVEGNAPGNTIYF. The full variable domain, completed using reference TRBV9 and TRBJ1-3, is DSGVTQTPKHLITATGQRVTLRCSPRSGDLSVYWYQQSLDQGLQFLIQYYNGEERAKGNILERFSAQQFPDLHSELNLSSLELGDSALYFCASSVEGNAPGNTIYFGEGSWLTVV.

This clonotype was counted between two and nine times. The chain is built from TRBV7-1 and TRBJ1-2; D is unresolved. TRBV7-1 falls under the ORF class, with uncertain function. The CDR3 is made up of 13 amino acids. Trimming took 5 bases from V and 8 from J, leaving 15 bases between them. Written as DNA, the CDR3 is TGTGCCAGCAGCCCTGGACTCCTCGGGGGCTACACCTTC. It translates to CASSPGLLGGYTF.

This clonotype was observed at least ten times. J is TRBJ2-5 and V is TRBV12-3 or TRBV12-4, with D possibly being TRBD2 (5 bases). The CDR3 is made up of 12 amino acids. V shed 5 bases and J shed 2 bases, with 6 bases lying between them. CDR3 amino acids: CASSREQETQYF. Written as DNA, the CDR3 is TGTGCCAGCAGTCGGGAACAAGAGACCCAGTACTTC.

This clonotype was observed at least ten times. This chain's CDR3 is CASSLVGKQDTEAFF. CDR3 DNA sequence: TGTGCCAGCAGCTTGGTGGGGAAGCAGGACACTGAAGCTTTCTTT. The genes are TRBV5-6 and TRBJ1-1; D gene unclear. The germline V gene has CDR1 SGHDT and CDR2 YYEEEE. The CDR3 spans 15 residues. V lost 0 bases to trimming and J lost 3 bases, with 12 bases between them.

This clonotype came up a few times. The V gene is TRBV3-1, the J gene TRBJ1-5; no reliable D call. The CDR3 has 14 residues. CDR1 is LGHDT and CDR2 is YNNKEL in the germline V gene (reference sequence). Trimming took off 2 bases at V and 4 bases at J, with 9 bases between the two ends. CDR3 nucleotides: TGTGCCAGCAGCCAACATAGCCCGAATCAGCCCCAGCATTTT. Residues: CASSQHSPNQPQHF.

In this sample, this clonotype turned up a few times. The chain employs TRBV2 and TRBJ2-1; maybe TRBD1 (5 bases). The CDR3 contains 14 residues. Germline assignment: CDR1 SNHLY and CDR2 FYNNEI. Deletions cut 6 bases from V and 5 bases from J, with 14 bases between. CDR3 in amino acids: CASRKGPVDNEQFF. The CDR3 bases are TGTGCCAGCAGGAAGGGGCCCGTTGACAATGAGCAGTTCTTC.

This clonotype has at least ten counts. The chain couples TRBV5-1 to TRBJ2-3; 8 nucleotides align to TRBD2. CDR3 size: 15 residues. The trim removed 1 base at V and 2 bases at J, leaving 3 bases unmatched. Germline loops: CDR1 SGHRS, CDR2 YFSETQ. The CDR3 protein is CASSLTSGTTDTQYF. In DNA form, the CDR3 reads TGCGCCAGCAGCTTGACTAGCGGAACCACAGATACGCAGTATTTT.

This clonotype was detected ten times or more. The rearrangement joins TRBV7-2 to TRBJ2-4; TRBD1 agrees at 9 bases. CDR1 and CDR2 from the germline V gene are SGHTA and FQGNSA. The CDR3 has 14 residues. V shed 5 bases and J 9 bases; nucleotides not matched to a gene: 8. The CDR3 spells CASSTLTTGGIQYF. The DNA for the CDR3 is TGTGCCAGCAGCACCCTGACGACAGGGGGCATTCAGTACTTC.

This clonotype appeared many times. The chain has TRBV5-1 and TRBJ2-5, with a weak D call TRBD2 (6 bases). The CDR3 length is 13 residues. The V gene's germline CDR1 is SGHRS and CDR2 YFSETQ. The ends were cut back, 4 bases at V and 3 bases at J, with 10 bases in the middle. The DNA of the CDR3 is TGCGCCAGCAGCATAGGAGGGAAAGAGACCCAGTACTTC. This codes for CASSIGGKETQYF.

Concerning this clonotype itself: A much larger clone differs by one base, so this may be a read error. V and J are TRBV12-3 or TRBV12-4 and TRBJ1-6; no firm D call. V was clipped by 3 bases and J by 1 base, with 7 bases between them. The CDR3 contains 15 residues. The CDR3 protein is CASSFGESYNSPLHF. The CDR3 DNA reads TGTGCCAGCAGTTTTGGGGAGTCCTATAATTCACCCCTCCACTTT.

This clonotype showed up many times. The V and J genes are TRBV10-2 and TRBJ2-2; 10 positions match TRBD2. Unmatched junction bases numbered 8, after V lost 9 bases and J lost 1 base. The germline V gene has CDR1 WSHSY and CDR2 SAAADI. The CDR3 is 16 residues long. The CDR3 sequence: CASLSSGGGNTGELFF. The CDR3 DNA is TGCGCCAGTTTGTCTAGCGGGGGAGGGAACACCGGGGAGCTGTTTTTT.

There are many counts of this clonotype. The chain employs TRBV5-1 and TRBJ1-6, with D maybe TRBD1 (6 bases). This CDR3 contains 12 residues. The ends were cut back, 0 bases at V and 13 bases at J, with 8 bases in the middle. Germline CDR1 SGHRS, CDR2 YFSETQ. CDR3 protein: CASSLEGVPLHF. CDR3 nucleotide sequence: TGCGCCAGCAGCTTGGAGGGGGTTCCCCTCCACTTT.

This clonotype was recorded many times. The J gene is TRBJ2-3, the V gene TRBV29-1, with TRBD2 matching 11 bases. Germline CDR1 reads SQVTM; CDR2 reads ANQGSEA. The CDR3 spans 13 residues. CDR3 sequence (DNA): TGCAGTACTAGCGGGGGAATCACAGATACGCAGTATTTT. This encodes CSTSGGITDTQYF.